Sequencing of this T cell receptor (beta chain) was carried out in a study of glioma-infiltrating T cells after dendritic cell vaccination. Data came from immunoSEQ multiplex PCR; TCRdb stores just in-frame clones and leaves some out. This sample has fewer than 70,000 clones; 85% to 90% occur once, and the top ten carry just under 9%. The time point was: after dendritic cell vaccination, including at tumor progression/relapse. Germline V gene sequence: CDR1 LNHDA, CDR2 SQIVND (reference sequence). The CDR3 is 15 amino acids. V gave up 6 bases and J gave up 8 bases; unmatched junction bases: 7. The rearrangement joins TRBV19 to TRBJ1-6; 10 bases match TRBD1. The sequences come from blood, collected after dendritic cell vaccination. The TCR sequence derives from a human donor with glioblastoma. CDR3 coding DNA: TGTGCCAGTAGACGGGGACAGGGGAGCGATTCACCCCTCCACTTT. Translating gives CASRRGQGSDSPLHF. Full variable domain (missing parts from reference TRBV19 and TRBJ1-6): DGGITQSPKYLFRKEGQNVTLSCEQNLNHDAMYWYRQDPGQGLRLIYYSQIVNDFQKGDIAEGYSVSREKKESFPLTVTSAQKNPTAFYLCASRRGQGSDSPLHFGNGTRLTVT.